Listed here are 27 T cell receptor beta chains from one sample, sequenced in a study of control samples from healthy donors and cancer patients. The data were produced by immunoSEQ multiplex PCR, yet TCRdb's version contains in-frame clones alone and is incomplete. The data show tens of thousands of clones, approximately 88% seen once. Sequenced input: PBMCs. The receptors stem from a man aged 70 or older with lung cancer.

CDR3 coding DNA: TGCGCCAGCAGCCCCGGCTGGGCAGATACGCAGTATTTT. Its protein is CASSPGWADTQYF. The chain has TRBV5-1 and TRBJ2-3; D is undetermined. CDR1 SGHRS and CDR2 YFSETQ come from the germline V gene. V lost 4 bases, J lost 4 bases, and 10 bases lay in between. The CDR3 contains 13 residues.

This chain joins TRBV6-5 and TRBJ2-5; 8 bases map to TRBD1. Germline CDR1 reads MNHEY; CDR2 reads SVGAGI. This CDR3 spans 14 amino acids. Losses at the gene ends were 6 bases for V and 4 bases for J; bases not matched to a gene: 7. The CDR3 DNA follows: TGTGCCAGCAGCCGGAGGACAGGGAGAGAGACCCAGTACTTC. Translating it yields CASSRRTGRETQYF.

The chain uses TRBV7-9 and TRBJ1-4; weak D call: TRBD1 (6 bases). Germline V gives CDR1 SEHNR, CDR2 FQNEAQ (reference sequence). The CDR3 loop spans 14 amino acids. Trimming cost V 5 bases and J 4 bases, with 11 bases left between them. The CDR3 loop is CASSPGQRNEKLFF. The CDR3 DNA reads TGTGCCAGCAGCCCCGGACAGCGTAATGAAAAACTGTTTTTT.

The chain couples TRBV18 to TRBJ2-5, with 8 bases matching TRBD2. The CDR3 is 15 residues long. Trimming cost V 2 bases and J 2 bases; bases outside gene matches: 4. The germline V gene encodes CDR1 KGHSH and CDR2 LQKENI. CDR3 sequence (DNA): TGTGCCAGCTCACCAGGCGGGGGGAGGCAAGAGACCCAGTACTTC. Encoded protein: CASSPGGGRQETQYF.

A single count supports this clone. The genes are TRBV29-1 and TRBJ1-3; D is undetermined. The CDR3 spans 14 residues. Looked up from germline, CDR1 is SQVTM and CDR2 is ANQGSEA. V was cut by 7 bases and J by 4 bases, with 17 bases left in between. The CDR3 DNA follows: TGCAGCGCCTTCATTTCGTCGTGGGGAAACACCATATATTTT. Its translation is CSAFISSWGNTIYF.

The CDR3 is CASNRRDPRTEAFF. In nucleotides, the CDR3 is TGTGCCAGTAACCGCCGGGACCCTAGGACTGAAGCTTTCTTT. The chain uses TRBV19 and TRBJ1-1; D might be TRBD1 (5 bases). Germline V CDR1 and CDR2: LNHDA, SQIVND (reference sequence). The CDR3 is made up of 14 amino acids. The V and J ends lost 7 bases and 5 bases respectively, with 17 bases between them.

This chain connects TRBV5-4 to TRBJ1-4; D might be TRBD1 (6 bases). Trimming pared 0 bases from V and 8 bases from J, leaving 11 bases between. Germline CDR1 SGHNT, CDR2 YYREEE (reference sequence). This CDR3 region has 14 residues. DNA of the CDR3: TGTGCCAGCAGCTTGGCTGGGGGCGGCGAAAAACTGTTTTTT. Translated: CASSLAGGGEKLFF. Full variable domain (remainder filled in from reference TRBV5-4 and TRBJ1-4): ETGVTQSPTHLIKTRGQQVTLRCSSQSGHNTVSWYQQALGQGPQFIFQYYREEENGRGNFPPRFSGLQFPNYSSELNVNALELDDSALYLCASSLAGGGEKLFFGSGTQLSVL.

The chain uses TRBV6-6 and TRBJ2-1; TRBD1 matches at 7 bases. Trimming at V came to 4 bases and at J to 9 bases, leaving 12 bases not matched to a gene. Germline assignment: CDR1 MNHNY and CDR2 SVGAGI (reference sequence). The CDR3 has 15 amino acids. Here the CDR3 DNA reads TGTGCCAGCAGTTCCACAGGGGTCCTTACTACTGAGCAGTTCTTC. Its translation is CASSSTGVLTTEQFF.

This clone was seen only a few times. The chain recombines TRBV27 with TRBJ2-7; no clear D. This CDR3 is 13 amino acids long. Germline V lookup: CDR1 MNHEY, CDR2 SMNVEV (reference sequence). V lost 5 bases and J lost 0, with 8 bases in between. In DNA, the CDR3 is TGTGCCAGCAGTCGGCGAATCTCCTACGAGCAGTACTTC. Translation gives CASSRRISYEQYF.

This clone appeared a few times. The chain links TRBV19 to TRBJ2-1; tentatively, D is TRBD1 (5 bases). Per the germline V gene, CDR1 is LNHDA and CDR2 is SQIVND (reference sequence). This CDR3 is built from 14 residues. The V end was cut by 9 bases, the J end by 6 bases, with 18 bases between. CDR3 DNA sequence: TGTGCCAGCAGACAGTTTAGTAACGTCAATGAGCAGTTCTTC. Protein product: CASRQFSNVNEQFF.

V is TRBV18 and J is TRBJ2-4; D remains unclear. Trimming cost V 6 bases and J 2 bases, with 14 bases left between them. Germline assignment: CDR1 KGHSH and CDR2 LQKENI. This CDR3 has 15 amino acids. This CDR3 reads CASSPSAESKNIQYF. CDR3 DNA: TGTGCCAGCTCCCCCTCCGCCGAGTCCAAAAACATTCAGTACTTC.

This chain uses TRBV27 with TRBJ2-3; no definite D call. V gave up 4 bases and J gave up 6 bases, with 8 bases separating them. Germline values: CDR1 MNHEY, CDR2 SMNVEV (reference sequence). The length of the CDR3 is 12 residues. The CDR3 reads CASSSPPDTQYF. CDR3 nucleotide sequence: TGTGCCAGCAGTTCCCCACCGGATACGCAGTATTTT.

The chain joins TRBV18 to TRBJ2-2; a weak D match, TRBD1 (5 bases). Germline lookup yields CDR1 KGHSH and CDR2 LQKENI. The CDR3 covers 17 residues. V was shortened by 2 bases and J by 4 bases, with 17 bases between the two germline ends. CDR3 residues: CASSPSTPSRATGELFF. In DNA, the CDR3 is TGTGCCAGCTCACCATCCACGCCGAGCAGGGCCACCGGGGAGCTGTTTTTT.

The chain combines TRBV24-1 with TRBJ2-5; possibly TRBD1 for D (5 bases). The CDR3 consists of 15 residues. Germline V gives CDR1 KGHDR, CDR2 SFDVKD. V was clipped by 1 base and J by 4 bases, with 12 bases between them. CDR3 in amino acids: CATSDFGQGRETQYF. Here the CDR3 DNA reads TGTGCCACCAGTGATTTTGGGCAGGGAAGAGAGACCCAGTACTTC.

The genes are TRBV21-1 and TRBJ2-1. TRBV21-1 corresponds to a pseudogene. The CDR3 runs to 19 residues. The CDR3 sequence is CASSKGKTGAGQIENEQFF. For the CDR3, the DNA is TGTGCCAGCAGCAAGGGGAAAACGGGGGCGGGCCAGATAGAAAATGAGCAGTTCTTC.

This clone came up many times. The V and J genes are TRBV7-2 and TRBJ2-7; a possible D gene is TRBD2 (6 bases). V was pared by 5 bases and J by 0 bases, with 17 bases between. The CDR3 covers 16 residues. Germline values: CDR1 SGHTA, CDR2 FQGNSA. The CDR3 loop is CASSLGPQRASYEQYF. CDR3 bases: TGTGCCAGCAGCCTAGGCCCTCAGCGGGCCTCCTACGAGCAGTACTTC.

The rearrangement uses TRBV7-3 and TRBJ2-5; D remains ambiguous. The CDR3 has 13 amino acids. V gave up 2 bases and J gave up 5 bases, with 9 bases separating them. Germline V lookup: CDR1 SGHTA, CDR2 FQGTGA. DNA for the CDR3: TGTGCCAGCAGCTTAGGTCTATGGGAGACCCAGTACTTC. Amino acid sequence: CASSLGLWETQYF.

This clone is a singleton in its sample. This rearrangement joins TRBV5-4 to TRBJ2-7; the D is unclear. The CDR3 totals 15 residues. CDR1 is SGHNT, CDR2 YYREEE, per germline (reference sequence). V gave up 4 bases and J gave up 0 bases, with 14 bases separating them. Here the CDR3 reads CASSRRSVTSYEQYF. The CDR3 nucleotides read TGTGCCAGCAGCCGACGTTCAGTGACCTCCTACGAGCAGTACTTC.

This chain connects TRBV9 to TRBJ2-7; D gene uncertain. The CDR3 runs to 14 residues. Looked up from germline, CDR1 is SGDLS and CDR2 is YYNGEE. The ends were cut back, 2 bases at V and 3 bases at J, with 12 bases in the middle. The CDR3 here is CASSVQPGNYEQYF. The CDR3 bases are TGTGCCAGCAGCGTGCAACCAGGAAACTACGAGCAGTACTTC.

The V gene is TRBV4-3, the J gene TRBJ1-6, with D maybe TRBD1 (6 bases). With 4 bases removed from V and 8 bases from J, the gap between germline ends came to 12 bases. The CDR3 consists of 14 residues. Germline V lookup: CDR1 LGHNA, CDR2 YSLEER. CDR3 loop: CASSRGTMDSPLHF. The CDR3 region has the DNA TGCGCCAGCAGCCGGGGGACAATGGATTCACCCCTCCACTTT.

The chain combines TRBV11-2 with TRBJ1-2; the D is unclear. Between the trimmed V and J ends, which lost 2 bases and 8 bases, there was a span of 9 bases. Germline CDR1 reads SGHAT; CDR2 reads FQNNGV. The CDR3 is 12 residues long. CDR3: CASSLSGWGYTF. CDR3 DNA: TGTGCCAGCAGCTTATCTGGGTGGGGCTACACCTTC.

This clone was found a few times. The rearrangement links TRBV7-9 to TRBJ2-3; 7 nucleotides align to TRBD1. The trim removed 5 bases at V and 5 bases at J, leaving 10 bases unmatched. This CDR3 has 15 amino acids. Germline values: CDR1 SEHNR, CDR2 FQNEAQ (reference sequence). The CDR3, as DNA: TGTGCCAGCAGCCCGCATAGGGGGCAGGTAGATACGCAGTATTTT. Translating gives CASSPHRGQVDTQYF.

The chain employs TRBV5-1 and TRBJ2-1; D possibly uses TRBD1 or TRBD2 (6 bases each). V shed 4 bases and J shed 3 bases, with 23 bases lying between them. The CDR3 spans 18 residues. Germline V gene lookup returns CDR1 SGHRS and CDR2 YFSETQ. The CDR3 region is CASSQPGQAGEVYNEQFF. DNA for the CDR3: TGCGCCAGCAGCCAACCGGGACAAGCCGGGGAGGTCTACAATGAGCAGTTCTTC.

The chain recombines TRBV15 with TRBJ1-5; D remains unclear. Trimming stripped 0 bases from V and 4 bases from J, with 7 bases between. Germline V gives CDR1 LNHNV, CDR2 YYDKDF (reference sequence). The CDR3 length is 14 residues. CDR3: CATSRDPTNQPQHF. For the CDR3, the DNA is TGTGCCACCAGCAGAGACCCCACAAATCAGCCCCAGCATTTT.

This rearrangement joins TRBV5-1 to TRBJ1-3, with TRBD1 identical over 11 bases. V lost 2 bases and J lost 0; bases outside the gene matches: 4. CDR3 size: 17 residues. Germline V gives CDR1 SGHRS, CDR2 YFSETQ. The CDR3 reads CASSLGTGGISGNTIYF. The CDR3 bases are TGCGCCAGCAGCTTAGGGACAGGGGGTATCTCTGGAAACACCATATATTTT.

This rearrangement joins TRBV12-5 to TRBJ1-2; TRBD1 is a possible D gene (5 bases). The germline gives CDR1 LGHNT, CDR2 FRNRAP. CDR3 length equals 14 residues. Trimming took off 4 bases at V and 5 bases at J, with 14 bases between the two ends. The CDR3 sequence: CASGSHLGGYGYTF. CDR3 bases: TGTGCTAGTGGTTCCCACCTGGGGGGGTATGGCTACACCTTC.

The chain has TRBV9 and TRBJ1-1; TRBD1 aligns across 8 bases. CDR3 length equals 15 residues. Losses at the gene ends were 3 bases for V and 0 bases for J; bases not matched to a gene: 4. Germline CDR1 reads SGDLS; CDR2 reads YYNGEE. CDR3 DNA: TGTGCCAGCAGCGGGGGGACAGGCCTGAACACTGAAGCTTTCTTT. Translating gives CASSGGTGLNTEAFF.